What follows is one TCR beta chain and its context. Its antigen is unknown. This sample was included in a study of yellow fever vaccine responses in identical twins. Study-level points and caveats: The T cell response to vaccination in identical twins was reportedly partly convergent and partly personalized.

The J segment lost 7 bases and the V segment lost 3 bases, leaving 4 bases of the junction unmatched. Germline values: CDR1 SGHAT, CDR2 FQDESV (reference sequence). The CDR3 totals 15 residues. MiXCR, run by TCRdb on the RT-PCR reads, gives a single entry per CDR3 protein. This sample has approximately 13,000 distinct CDR3 sequences; approximately 84% occur once, and the top ten carry about 0.66%. The sequencing here drew on T cells from blood (PBMCs), unsorted or a sorted subset (not recorded which), taken before or after yellow fever vaccination (not recorded which). The source of this sequence is a woman between 18 and 29 years old who received the yellow fever vaccine. The gene calls are TRBV11-1 and TRBJ1-3; 12 nucleotides match TRBD1. The chain's CDR3 is CASSFPGQGANTIYF. The CDR3 DNA follows: TGTGCCAGCAGCTTTCCGGGACAGGGGGCGAACACCATATATTTT.